The 30 T cell receptor beta chains given below trace back to one sample, sequenced in a study of T-cell memory formation after mild COVID-19. TCRdb passed the 5' RACE reads through MiXCR, listing each CDR3 protein once. Of hundreds of thousands of distinct CDR3 sequences detected, over 13% appear once; the ten largest clones hold around a fifth. Material: PBMCs or a T cell subset sorted from them (not recorded which). The receptors derive from a man younger than 35 who had mild COVID-19 (a few samples of this study predate the infection). Cell type and time point are not known.

The sample holds many counts of this clonotype. The V and J genes are TRBV4-3 and TRBJ2-1; no definite D call. V was trimmed by 0 bases and J by 9 bases, leaving 6 bases between them. CDR3 length: 12 residues. Germline loops: CDR1 LGHNA, CDR2 YSLEER. The CDR3 reads CASSQDWGEQFF. The CDR3 coding sequence is TGCGCCAGCAGCCAAGATTGGGGTGAGCAGTTCTTC.

This clonotype appeared a few times. The chain employs TRBV12-3 or TRBV12-4 and TRBJ2-1; 9 bases fit TRBD1. J lost 2 bases, V lost 3 bases, and 8 bases had no gene match. CDR3 size: 17 residues. The CDR3 reads CASSFKRNRGPYNEQFF. CDR3 sequence (DNA): TGTGCCAGCAGTTTTAAAAGGAACAGGGGGCCCTACAATGAGCAGTTCTTC.

The CDR3 DNA sequence: TGTGCCAGCAGCTCCCGGGGGGGGAGCTCCTACAATGAGCAGTTCTTC. It is translated as CASSSRGGSSYNEQFF. The gene calls are TRBV3-1 and TRBJ2-1; 8 nucleotides match TRBD2. The germline CDR1 and CDR2 sequences are LGHDT and YNNKEL (reference sequence). The V gene end was trimmed by 5 bases and the J gene end by 0 bases; junction bases not matched to a gene: 6. This CDR3 contains 16 residues.

This clonotype has more than one count but fewer than ten. The chain uses TRBV6-1 and TRBJ2-3, with D uncertain. Per the germline V gene, CDR1 is MNHNS and CDR2 is SASEGT. This CDR3 is 12 amino acids long. Trimming removed 0 bases at V and 3 bases at J, with 1 base between. CDR3 protein: CASSEATDTQYF. The CDR3 DNA sequence: TGTGCCAGCAGTGAAGCTACAGATACGCAGTATTTT.

This clonotype showed up just a few times. This rearrangement joins TRBV9 to TRBJ2-1, with 8 positions matching TRBD2. The CDR3 is made up of 17 amino acids. Germline V CDR1 and CDR2: SGDLS, YYNGEE. V gave up 4 bases and J gave up 4 bases; unmatched junction bases: 13. In DNA form, the CDR3 reads TGTGCCAGCAGCTCGACTAGCGCCCCATTAGATTACAATGAGCAGTTCTTC. It is translated as CASSSTSAPLDYNEQFF.

This clonotype has at least ten counts. V is TRBV27 and J is TRBJ2-1, with 7 bases fitting TRBD1. This CDR3 is 16 amino acids long. The germline V gene has CDR1 MNHEY and CDR2 SMNVEV (reference sequence). J was trimmed by 7 bases and V by 3 bases; bases with no gene match: 12. The CDR3 nucleotides are TGTGCCAGCAGTTTCTTGGCGACAGGGTATAGGAATGAGCAGTTCTTC. Its protein is CASSFLATGYRNEQFF.

V gene TRBV5-1 combines with J gene TRBJ1-2, with D possibly TRBD1 on 5 matching bases. The CDR3 length is 12 residues. CDR1 SGHRS and CDR2 YFSETQ come from the germline V gene. V gave up 2 bases and J gave up 6 bases, with 8 bases separating them. CDR3 sequence: CASSFLGDGYTF. The CDR3 DNA is TGCGCCAGCAGCTTCTTAGGGGATGGCTACACCTTC. Together with reference TRBV5-1 and TRBJ1-2, the CDR3 gives the full variable domain: KAGVTQTPRYLIKTRGQQVTLSCSPISGHRSVSWYQQTPGQGLQFLFEYFSETQRNKGNFPGRFSGRQFSNSRSEMNVSTLELGDSALYLCASSFLGDGYTFGSGTRLTVV.

This clonotype came up a few times. This sequence joins TRBV20-1 and TRBJ2-3, with TRBD2 matching 8 bases. The CDR3 extends over 12 amino acids. CDR1 is DFQATT and CDR2 is SNEGSKA in the germline V gene (reference sequence). V was pared by 8 bases and J by 3 bases, with 4 bases of the junction left unmatched. The chain's CDR3 is CSPGGGTDTQYF. The CDR3 DNA follows: TGCAGTCCGGGGGGGGGAACAGATACGCAGTATTTT.

The chain employs TRBV12-3 or TRBV12-4 and TRBJ2-1; possibly TRBD1 or TRBD2 for D (6 bases each). The CDR3 is 16 residues long. Trimming took off 5 bases at V and 8 bases at J, with 22 bases between the two ends. The DNA of the CDR3 is TGTGCCAGCAGTCATGGGGTAGGGGGGTCGGGCGATGAGCAGTTCTTC. Protein sequence: CASSHGVGGSGDEQFF.

The V gene is TRBV4-1, the J gene TRBJ2-3; 8 nucleotides match TRBD2. The CDR3 runs to 17 residues. The germline V gene encodes CDR1 MGHRA and CDR2 YSYEKL. V shed 5 bases, J shed 1 base, and the junction held 11 bases outside the gene matches. The CDR3 reads CASSSIRGGQGTDTQYF. In DNA, the CDR3 is TGCGCCAGCAGCTCAATCCGGGGGGGGCAGGGCACAGATACGCAGTATTTT.

This chain connects TRBV2 to TRBJ1-6, with D unresolved. Per germline, CDR1 SNHLY and CDR2 FYNNEI. This CDR3 comprises 14 residues. Trimming cost V 3 bases and J 7 bases, with 10 bases left between them. The CDR3 nucleotides are TGTGCCAGCAGTGAGAGGGTTCGGAATTCACCCCTCCACTTT. It yields the protein CASSERVRNSPLHF.

The sample holds a few counts of this clonotype. This chain joins TRBV5-1 and TRBJ2-7; D is uncertain. The CDR3 runs to 15 residues. Germline V gene lookup returns CDR1 SGHRS and CDR2 YFSETQ. Between the trimmed V and J ends, which lost 0 bases and 0 bases, there was a span of 10 bases. CDR3 sequence reads: CASSLAEGGSYEQYF. Here the CDR3 DNA reads TGCGCCAGCAGCTTGGCCGAAGGCGGCTCCTACGAGCAGTACTTC. The variable domain in full, completed from reference TRBV5-1 and TRBJ2-7, reads KAGVTQTPRYLIKTRGQQVTLSCSPISGHRSVSWYQQTPGQGLQFLFEYFSETQRNKGNFPGRFSGRQFSNSRSEMNVSTLELGDSALYLCASSLAEGGSYEQYFGPGTRLTVT.

The CDR3 loop reads CASSPDPWQTTDTQYF. The CDR3 nucleotides are TGTGCCAGCAGTCCCGACCCCTGGCAGACCACAGATACGCAGTATTTT. This chain joins TRBV7-2 and TRBJ2-3; D call uncertain. CDR1 and CDR2 from the germline V gene are SGHTA and FQGNSA. Trimming cost V 6 bases and J 2 bases, with 18 bases left between them. This CDR3 spans 16 amino acids.

The V call is TRBV20-1, the J call TRBJ2-1; 9 bases align to TRBD2. Germline V gene lookup returns CDR1 DFQATT and CDR2 SNEGSKA (reference sequence). This CDR3 contains 15 residues. With V trimmed by 0 bases and J by 6 bases, 6 bases remained unmatched. The CDR3 DNA reads as TGCAGTGCTAGAGACGCTCGGACTAGCGCCAATGAGCAGTTCTTC. It specifies CSARDARTSANEQFF.

The chain uses TRBV6-5 and TRBJ1-1; no definite D call. Germline V gene lookup returns CDR1 MNHEY and CDR2 SVGAGI. This CDR3 is built from 14 residues. Trimming pared 2 bases from V and 1 base from J, leaving 8 bases between. CDR3 protein: CASSYLSSNTEAFF. For the CDR3, the DNA is TGTGCCAGCAGTTACCTAAGCTCGAACACTGAAGCTTTCTTT.

The chain combines TRBV7-9 with TRBJ1-1; TRBD1 might be the D (6 bases). The CDR3 contains 16 residues. The V end lost 5 bases, the J end lost 5 bases, and 21 bases lay between the germline ends. The V gene's germline CDR1 is SEHNR and CDR2 FQNEAQ (reference sequence). CDR3 loop: CASSALGGGQRTEAFF. CDR3 nucleotides: TGTGCCAGCAGCGCTCTAGGTGGGGGGCAGAGAACTGAAGCTTTCTTT.

The V call is TRBV6-5, the J call TRBJ1-2, with 10 bases identical to TRBD1. CDR1 is MNHEY and CDR2 is SVGAGI in the germline V gene. The CDR3 is made up of 14 amino acids. V gave up 8 bases and J gave up 0 bases; unmatched junction bases: 3. CDR3 in amino acids: CASHGQGANYGYTF. The CDR3 DNA sequence: TGTGCCAGCCATGGACAGGGGGCTAACTATGGCTACACCTTC.

There are many counts of this clonotype. The rearrangement uses TRBV7-8 and TRBJ1-2; tentatively, D is TRBD1 (5 bases). The germline CDR1 and CDR2 sequences are SGHVS and FQNEAQ. This CDR3 contains 13 residues. V shed 1 base and J shed 4 bases, with 7 bases lying between them. The CDR3 is CASSLGGFYGYTF. The CDR3 nucleotides are TGTGCCAGCAGCTTAGGGGGGTTCTATGGCTACACCTTC.

V and J are TRBV20-1 and TRBJ2-7; possible D gene TRBD1, 6 bases. CDR1 is DFQATT and CDR2 is SNEGSKA in the germline V gene (reference sequence). V lost 5 bases and J lost 4, with 18 bases in between. CDR3 length: 14 residues. CDR3 residues: CSARTRGTGYEQYF. Here the CDR3 DNA reads TGCAGTGCTCGAACCAGGGGAACTGGGTACGAGCAGTACTTC.

This rearrangement joins TRBV9 to TRBJ2-7; TRBD1 aligns across 7 bases. Germline CDR1 and CDR2: SGDLS and YYNGEE. Trimming cost V 2 bases and J 2 bases; bases outside gene matches: 4. The CDR3 consists of 14 residues. CDR3 region: CASSVTGDPYEQYF. The CDR3 DNA reads TGTGCCAGCAGCGTCACAGGGGATCCCTACGAGCAGTACTTC. Filled out from reference TRBV9 and TRBJ2-7, the complete variable domain reads DSGVTQTPKHLITATGQRVTLRCSPRSGDLSVYWYQQSLDQGLQFLIQYYNGEERAKGNILERFSAQQFPDLHSELNLSSLELGDSALYFCASSVTGDPYEQYFGPGTRLTVT.

This clonotype appeared a few times. The chain joins TRBV3-1 to TRBJ1-6, with 11 bases lining up with TRBD1. The germline gives CDR1 LGHDT, CDR2 YNNKEL (reference sequence). This CDR3 has 15 amino acids. Losses at the gene ends were 1 base for V and 7 bases for J; bases not matched to a gene: 0. The chain's CDR3 is CASSQGTGGNSPLHF. In nucleotides, the CDR3 is TGTGCCAGCAGCCAAGGGACAGGGGGCAATTCACCCCTCCACTTT.

This clonotype was detected only a few times. This chain joins TRBV27 and TRBJ2-7, with D possibly matching TRBD2 (6 bases). The CDR3 extends over 13 amino acids. The germline gives CDR1 MNHEY, CDR2 SMNVEV (reference sequence). The germline V and J ends were trimmed by 3 bases and 6 bases, with 12 bases remaining between them. In DNA, the CDR3 is TGTGCCAGCAGTTTCCGGGGGACCTCCGAGCAGTACTTC. This encodes CASSFRGTSEQYF.

This clonotype was recorded a few times. This rearrangement joins TRBV6-1 to TRBJ1-1; TRBD1 is a possible D gene (6 bases). CDR1 MNHNS and CDR2 SASEGT come from the germline V gene. V dropped 6 bases and J dropped 11 bases, with 16 bases sitting between them. CDR3 length equals 12 residues. Here the CDR3 reads CASREQQGWAFF. In DNA, the CDR3 is TGTGCCAGCAGAGAACAACAGGGTTGGGCTTTCTTT.

The chain combines TRBV28 with TRBJ1-1, with D maybe TRBD1 (5 bases). V gave up 7 bases and J gave up 5 bases, with 8 bases separating them. CDR3 length equals 11 residues. CDR1 is MDHEN, CDR2 SYDVKM, per germline. CDR3: CASMRGTEAFF. The CDR3 DNA is TGTGCCAGCATGCGGGGGACTGAAGCTTTCTTT.

The CDR3 DNA is TGTGCCAGCAGCTTAAACTTGAAGAACACTGAAGCTTTCTTT. It is translated as CASSLNLKNTEAFF. The chain is built from TRBV7-2 and TRBJ1-1; D unclear. V lost 2 bases, J lost 1 base, and 8 bases lay in between. The CDR3 sequence is 14 residues long. The germline CDR1 and CDR2 sequences are SGHTA and FQGNSA.

In this sample, this clonotype turned up a few times. The chain uses TRBV5-1 and TRBJ1-4, with unresolved D. The ends were cut back, 4 bases at V and 0 bases at J, with 10 bases in the middle. Germline CDR1 and CDR2: SGHRS and YFSETQ. The CDR3 has 15 amino acids. This CDR3 reads CASSRGSATNEKLFF. Written as DNA, the CDR3 is TGCGCCAGCAGCAGAGGGAGTGCAACTAATGAAAAACTGTTTTTT.

This clonotype was counted only a few times. The chain has TRBV20-1 and TRBJ2-3, with D perhaps matching TRBD2 (6 bases). The CDR3 loop spans 17 amino acids. Trimming cost V 5 bases and J 4 bases, with 25 bases left between them. Germline assignment: CDR1 DFQATT and CDR2 SNEGSKA (reference sequence). This chain's CDR3 is CSAGTVTSSDSPDTQYF. The CDR3 DNA reads as TGCAGTGCTGGAACGGTTACTAGCAGCGATTCTCCAGATACGCAGTATTTT.

The table lists this clonotype with a few counts. The chain carries TRBV7-9 and TRBJ2-5; D is perhaps TRBD1 (6 bases). The V end was cut by 6 bases, the J end by 0 bases, with 11 bases between. The V gene's germline CDR1 is SEHNR and CDR2 FQNEAQ (reference sequence). This CDR3 is built from 14 residues. The CDR3 protein is CASRPGHNQETQYF. In DNA form, the CDR3 reads TGTGCCAGCAGGCCGGGACACAACCAAGAGACCCAGTACTTC.

This clonotype has just a few counts. The genes are TRBV24-1 and TRBJ2-1, with D possibly TRBD1 on 6 matching bases. V was clipped by 3 bases and J by 8 bases, with 16 bases between them. The CDR3 consists of 15 residues. Germline V gene lookup returns CDR1 KGHDR and CDR2 SFDVKD. The CDR3 reads CATSDSQGQTDEQFF. The CDR3 DNA is TGTGCCACCAGTGATAGTCAGGGGCAGACAGATGAGCAGTTCTTC.

The rearrangement links TRBV7-2 to TRBJ2-7; possibly TRBD1 for D (5 bases). Germline V gene lookup returns CDR1 SGHTA and CDR2 FQGNSA. The V end was cut by 4 bases, the J end by 2 bases, with 12 bases between. The length of the CDR3 is 14 residues. The CDR3 reads CASSSTVFPYEQYV. The CDR3 nucleotides read TGTGCCAGCAGCTCGACAGTATTTCCCTACGAGCAGTACGTC.